The next 18 T cell receptor beta chains were all read from a single sample in a study of blood T cells in healthy people across ages. A J-beta primer mix and a sample-barcoded 5' primer were used in a second PCR of about 7 to 12 cycles. One entry per CDR3 protein, called by TCRdb with MiXCR from the 5' RACE reads. Of about 970,000 distinct CDR3 sequences in the sample, about 53% were seen once. The source material was blood. These receptors were collected from a woman aged 55-75 years in good health.

The rearrangement links TRBV5-5 to TRBJ2-7, with TRBD1 as a possible D gene (7 bases). CDR3 length equals 17 residues. Germline V gene data show CDR1 as SGHKS and CDR2 as YYEKEE (reference sequence). The V end was cut by 2 bases, the J end by 2 bases, with 20 bases between. The CDR3 DNA is TGTGCCAGCAGCTTTGGAGGGGGCGCAGATGTCCCCTACGAGCAGTACTTC. Encoded protein: CASSFGGGADVPYEQYF.

The genes are TRBV5-1 and TRBJ2-7; tentatively, D is TRBD1 (6 bases). V lost 4 bases to trimming and J lost 8 bases, with 16 bases between them. The CDR3 loop spans 13 amino acids. Per the germline V gene, CDR1 is SGHRS and CDR2 is YFSETQ. This CDR3 is CASSVGQIFQQYF. The CDR3 DNA follows: TGCGCCAGCAGCGTAGGACAGATTTTTCAGCAGTACTTC.

J is TRBJ2-3 and V is TRBV11-2, with 10 bases fitting TRBD2. This CDR3 spans 18 amino acids. The trim removed 2 bases at V and 6 bases at J, leaving 14 bases unmatched. CDR1 and CDR2 (germline): SGHAT, FQNNGV. The CDR3 coding sequence is TGTGCCAGCAGCTTACGGCGGCTAGCGGGAGATGTGGCCGATACGCAGTATTTT. The encoded protein is CASSLRRLAGDVADTQYF.

The chain recombines TRBV12-3 or TRBV12-4 with TRBJ2-5; no clear D. V lost 3 bases and J 5 bases, leaving 13 bases between the germline ends. The CDR3 extends over 14 amino acids. The CDR3: CASSLGTTGETQYF. The CDR3 DNA reads TGTGCCAGCAGTTTGGGCACCACGGGTGAGACCCAGTACTTC.

This chain uses TRBV6-6 with TRBJ2-5; D perhaps matches TRBD1 (6 bases). From germline, CDR1 is MNHNY and CDR2 SVGAGI (reference sequence). This CDR3 spans 12 amino acids. V lost 10 bases, J lost 1 base, and 10 bases lay in between. CDR3 loop: CATQGPQETQYF. The CDR3 DNA reads TGTGCCACCCAGGGGCCCCAAGAGACCCAGTACTTC.

This clonotype was recorded a few times. The V gene is TRBV7-8, the J gene TRBJ2-1, with 13 bases matching TRBD2. The V segment lost 1 base and the J segment 7 bases; nucleotides outside the gene matches: 4. In germline, CDR1 is SGHVS, CDR2 FQNEAQ. There are 16 residues in the CDR3. The CDR3 coding sequence is TGTGCCAGCAGCTTAGAACTAGCGGGAGGGCGTAATGAGCAGTTCTTC. This codes for CASSLELAGGRNEQFF.

The V gene is TRBV6-5, the J gene TRBJ2-7; weak D call: TRBD2 (5 bases). This CDR3 is 14 amino acids long. V was pared by 5 bases and J by 0 bases, with 11 bases between. Germline V gene lookup returns CDR1 MNHEY and CDR2 SVGAGI. CDR3 loop: CASSPWESSYEQYF. In DNA, the CDR3 is TGTGCCAGCAGTCCTTGGGAGAGCTCCTACGAGCAGTACTTC.

This chain joins TRBV4-1 and TRBJ1-2; perhaps TRBD1 as D (6 bases). The CDR3 spans 14 residues. V dropped 3 bases and J dropped 8 bases, with 16 bases sitting between them. Germline-derived CDR1 and CDR2 are MGHRA and YSYEKL. The DNA for the CDR3 is TGCGCCAGCAGCCAGGAGACAGGTTTGGGAGGCTACACCTTC. As protein: CASSQETGLGGYTF.

A few counts support this clonotype. V gene TRBV20-1 combines with J gene TRBJ2-3, with no clear D. V was cut by 3 bases and J by 2 bases, with 15 bases left in between. The CDR3 sequence is 15 residues long. The germline V gene has CDR1 DFQATT and CDR2 SNEGSKA (reference sequence). CDR3 coding DNA: TGCAGTGCTAGGTTTTACAGCAGCCCCACAGATACGCAGTATTTT. Translation: CSARFYSSPTDTQYF.

The rearrangement joins TRBV27 to TRBJ1-2; D remains ambiguous. The CDR3 covers 13 residues. V was pared by 2 bases and J by 5 bases, with 9 bases between. Per the germline V gene, CDR1 is MNHEY and CDR2 is SMNVEV (reference sequence). CDR3 in DNA: TGTGCCAGCAGTTTAGGGATCCGTTATGGCTACACCTTC. This gives the protein CASSLGIRYGYTF.

The chain recombines TRBV28 with TRBJ2-5; D uncertain. The J call could be wrong; TRBJ2-7 is a better fit for the DNA end. Germline V CDR1 and CDR2: MDHEN, SYDVKM. The CDR3 is 15 amino acids. The CDR3 bases are TGTGCCAGCTCCTCGGGCGGCACCGGAAGGTACGAGCAGTACTTC. Its translation: CASSSGGTGRYEQYF.

This clonotype was seen only a few times. The chain links TRBV3-1 to TRBJ2-4; 9 nucleotides match TRBD2. The DNA end is a closer match to TRBJ2-7, so the J assignment may be wrong. The CDR3 runs to 21 residues. CDR1 and CDR2 (germline): LGHDT, YNNKEL (reference sequence). CDR3 coding DNA: TGTGCCAGCAGCCAGGGGGTACAGATTAGCGGGAGTTCACCCTTCTTCTACGAGCAGTACTTC. Protein: CASSQGVQISGSSPFFYEQYF.

The rearrangement uses TRBV20-1 and TRBJ2-3, with 10 bases identical to TRBD1. CDR3 length equals 15 residues. The junction had 13 bases not matched to a gene; V was cut back by 6 bases and J by 7 bases. Per germline, CDR1 DFQATT and CDR2 SNEGSKA (reference sequence). The CDR3 DNA reads TGCAGTGCAGGGGACAGGGGTAGTCCTACATATACGCAGTATTTT. Residues: CSAGDRGSPTYTQYF.

The gene calls are TRBV29-1 and TRBJ1-1; D remains unclear. From germline, CDR1 is SQVTM and CDR2 ANQGSEA. The CDR3 covers 13 residues. Trimming took 7 bases from V and 1 from J, leaving 13 bases between them. The CDR3, as DNA: TGCAGCGCAGAAGGGCATTCGAACACTGAAGCTTTCTTT. Amino acid sequence: CSAEGHSNTEAFF.

The gene calls are TRBV6-6 and TRBJ2-5, with TRBD1 as a possible D gene (5 bases). Matching the DNA end better, TRBJ2-7 makes the J call doubtful. The CDR3 totals 15 residues. Germline CDR1 and CDR2: MNHNY and SVGAGI (reference sequence). The CDR3 DNA follows: TGTGCCAGCAGTTACTCCTGGGGCAGGGATAACGAGCAGTACTTC. Translation gives CASSYSWGRDNEQYF.

The rearrangement joins TRBV28 to TRBJ2-3; D remains unclear. This CDR3 has 13 residues. CDR1 MDHEN and CDR2 SYDVKM come from the germline V gene. Deletions cut 6 bases from V and 0 bases from J, with 7 bases between. CDR3 DNA: TGTGCCAGCAGGGCCGGGAGCACAGATACGCAGTATTTT. Amino acid sequence: CASRAGSTDTQYF. Drawing the rest from reference TRBV28 and TRBJ2-3, the complete variable domain is DVKVTQSSRYLVKRTGEKVFLECVQDMDHENMFWYRQDPGLGLRLIYFSYDVKMKEKGDIPEGYSVSREKKERFSLILESASTNQTSMYLCASRAGSTDTQYFGPGTRLTVL.

The V gene is TRBV20-1, the J gene TRBJ1-2; D gene ambiguous. CDR3 length equals 13 residues. V was shortened by 0 bases and J by 8 bases, with 13 bases between the two germline ends. CDR1 is DFQATT and CDR2 is SNEGSKA in the germline V gene (reference sequence). CDR3 nucleotide sequence: TGCAGTGCTAGAGATCGAGGGCAATTCGGCTACACCTTC. Protein product: CSARDRGQFGYTF.

In its sample, this clonotype was seen a few times. The J gene is TRBJ2-5, the V gene TRBV29-1, with D possibly matching TRBD1 (5 bases). The CDR3 extends over 15 amino acids. V was shortened by 6 bases and J by 4 bases, with 21 bases between the two germline ends. The germline CDR1 and CDR2 sequences are SQVTM and ANQGSEA. The CDR3 DNA is TGCAGCGTCCTGACGGTCCAGGGTCTGGGAGAGACCCAGTACTTC. Translating gives CSVLTVQGLGETQYF.